Given below is one TCR beta chain in context. Its specificity is unknown. TCRdb passed the 5' RACE reads through MiXCR, listing each CDR3 protein once. Among around 300,000 distinct CDR3 sequences listed, roughly 21% were seen once. The data are from a study of T-cell memory formation after mild COVID-19. Study-level background: TCR clusters largely stayed donor specific. Points from the study as a whole: Balance between CD4 and CD8 was seen in clones contracting day 15 to 85, and a CD4+ lean was seen in later expanders. The pre-infection memory compartment contained some responding clones, suggesting cross-reactive memory joined.

Trimming at V came to 4 bases and at J to 0 bases, leaving 11 bases not matched to a gene. This CDR3 comprises 18 residues. Germline CDR1 is LGHNA and CDR2 is YSLEER. The gene calls are TRBV4-3 and TRBJ2-1, with 8 bases identical to TRBD2. Sequencing used PBMCs or a T cell subset sorted from them (not recorded which). This TCR was sampled from a man between 18 and 35 years old who had mild COVID-19 (a few samples of this study predate the infection). Cell type and time point are not known. CDR3 sequence reads: CASSPNYPGGSSYNEQFF. CDR3 DNA sequence: TGCGCCAGCAGCCCGAATTACCCGGGGGGGAGCTCCTACAATGAGCAGTTCTTC.